This TCR beta chain emerged from a study of spatial heterogeneity in lung cancer (dated by TCRdb to between 2017 and 2020). Notes on the research overall: Beta-chain transcripts were consistently detected in greater numbers than alpha-chain transcripts, which likely reflected higher beta-chain transcript abundance. In tumor regions, TCR transcript counts showed a strong correlation with a T cell transcriptional module score from matched bulk RNA-seq. In the raw uncorrected reads, each unique combination of TCR and UMI appeared more than ten times on average. In non-small cell lung cancer, the study made a quantitative comparison of TCR alpha and beta repertoires among multiple tumor regions, matched nontumor lung and blood. The study linked features of the TCR repertoire to counts of nonsynonymous mutations, which were determined by whole-exome sequencing of tumor tissue. Both alpha and beta chains were TCR-sequenced in samples taken at surgery, namely 220 tumor regions, around 64 matched nontumor lung samples and 55 to 60 PBMC samples.

The full study reports these points: TCR-seq was estimated to cover only approximately 7% of tumor T cells for alpha chains and approximately 12% for beta chains. A correlation was observed between the number of expanded intratumoral alpha and beta TCRs and the tumor nonsynonymous mutation count. The count of ubiquitous expanded TCRs correlated with the count of ubiquitous nonsynonymous mutations, and the count of regional expanded TCRs correlated with the count of regional nonsynonymous mutations. Confirming at a functional level the hypothesis that regional TCRs recognize regional mutations was considered to require additional single-cell paired TCR alpha and beta sequencing.

The time point label, read with the paper, signifies: sample taken at primary tumor resection. Donors were some 78 patients with early-stage, untreated non-small cell lung cancer from the lung TRACERx cohort. TCR sequencing used whole RNA extracted from tumor and nontumor lung tissue, or from cryopreserved PBMC samples, without cell sorting. A patient was chosen for TCR sequencing only when enough RNA was available from at least two tumor regions. Before being selected, tumor and adjacent nontumor lung specimens were reviewed by a lung pathologist. This clonotype came up a few times. There is no known antigen for this receptor. Base qualities are not provided; no much larger clone lies one nucleotide away. The receptor library was made with 5' RACE. The sequencing machine was a NextSeq 500. To allow correction of PCR and sequencing errors, the TCR library protocol tagged every TCR cDNA molecule with a unique molecular identifier. On the authors' methods: TCR identification, UMI-based error correction and CDR3 extraction were performed with Decombinator tools. Expanded TCRs were defined as those above a frequency of 2 per 1,000, corresponding to the top 1% of the tumor frequency distribution. Expanded tumor TCRs statistically deemed absent (corrected P<0.05) from at least one tumor region were classed as regional, and all other expanded tumor TCRs were classed as ubiquitous. Rényi diversity was computed with the R vegan package after subsampling each repertoire 100 times to 5,000 TCRs. CDR3 similarity networks were built from amino acid triplet string-kernel similarity, with CDR3s being connected when pairwise similarity was above 0.82. TCRdb took the public reads, trimmed them with fastp at Q25, ran MiXCR for clone calling and kept in-frame beta chains. Here each entry gathers all rows of one CDR3 protein and keeps the most common genes and DNA. The V and J calls follow TCRdb's processing rather than the paper's. A total of about 18,000 distinct CDR3 sequences appear in this sample, 7.5% of them only once. The ten largest account for roughly 25% of the sample.

The TCR was taken from a male donor with early-stage non-small cell lung cancer. The starting material was lung tumor tissue, obtained at surgery.

The nucleotide sequence is given as TGTGCCAGCTCACCAGGGATCGCTTATAATTCACCCCTCCACTTT. This gives the protein CASSPGIAYNSPLHF. Recombination joined TRBV18 with TRBJ1-6; the D segment cannot be called with confidence. Measured from the cysteine to the phenylalanine, the CDR3 is 15 residues long. Only CDR3 DNA remains: 45 bases, in frame from the first base. V and J lose 2 bases and 4 bases, and a span of 9 bases separates them. CDR1 KGHSH and CDR2 LQKENI are derived from the germline V gene.